Below are 24 T cell receptor beta chains sequenced from a single sample in a study of T cell responses to AZD1222 COVID-19 vaccine (dated by TCRdb to 2020 to 2022). Interpreted using the paper, the time point label stands for: about 28 days (+/-7) after the second vaccine dose. The library came from the immunoSEQ multiplex PCR assay. TCRdb provides this immuneACCESS table in a form limited to in-frame rearrangements. Some clones are lacking; in checked studies, under half of them reflect an unresolved V gene, and why the rest are absent is not known. The sample table holds around 160,000 clones, of which approximately 91% were seen once. About 4% of the sample belongs to the ten largest clones. Specimen: peripheral blood, collected 28 days after the second AZD1222 dose. The receptors stem from an adult who received the AZD1222 COVID-19 vaccine.

This sequence joins TRBV3-1 (or the pseudogene TRBV3-2) and TRBJ1-2, with a weak D call TRBD1 (5 bases). V lost 4 bases and J lost 8, with 14 bases in between. Germline assignment: CDR1 LGHDT and CDR2 YNNKEL (reference sequence). The CDR3 extends over 13 amino acids. CDR3: CASSPASGGGYTF. The CDR3 DNA reads as TGTGCCAGCAGCCCCGCGTCCGGGGGAGGCTACACCTTC.

V usage is TRBV7-2 and J usage is TRBJ1-1; 7 bases line up with TRBD1. Trimming at V came to 1 base and at J to 4 bases, leaving 3 bases not matched to a gene. CDR1 SGHTA and CDR2 FQGNSA come from the germline V gene. This CDR3 spans 14 amino acids. The CDR3 DNA reads TGTGCCAGCAGCTTAGTAGGGGGCGTCACTGAAGCTTTCTTT. This translates into CASSLVGGVTEAFF.

J is TRBJ2-7 and V is TRBV10-3; the match to TRBD1 covers 9 bases. The length of the CDR3 is 15 residues. Trimming took 4 bases from V and 6 from J; bases not matched to a gene: 10. Germline lookup yields CDR1 ENHRY and CDR2 SYGVKD. CDR3 in amino acids: CAISASRDRAGEQYF. CDR3 DNA sequence: TGTGCCATCAGTGCCTCCAGGGACAGGGCCGGCGAGCAGTACTTC.

CDR3: CASSLNGRGNTGELFF. CDR3 DNA: TGTGCCAGCAGCTTAAACGGGAGAGGGAACACCGGGGAGCTGTTTTTT. The genes are TRBV7-3 and TRBJ2-2; a possible D gene is TRBD2 (6 bases). This CDR3 has 16 amino acids. V lost 1 base and J 1 base, leaving 10 bases between the germline ends. Germline V CDR1 and CDR2: SGHTA, FQGTGA.

This chain uses TRBV21-1 with TRBJ2-2; TRBD2, as called in the table, went unchecked against the DNA. TRBV21-1 is a pseudogene segment. The CDR3 loop spans 18 amino acids. The CDR3 protein is CASSRGVAGKADTGELFF. The DNA for the CDR3 is TGTGCCAGCAGCAGAGGGGTAGCGGGGAAGGCAGACACCGGGGAGCTGTTTTTT.

V and J are TRBV14 and TRBJ1-1; 8 bases agree with TRBD1. V was pared by 2 bases and J by 4 bases, with 6 bases of the junction left unmatched. The CDR3 length is 15 residues. Germline lookup yields CDR1 SGHDN and CDR2 FVKESK. CDR3 DNA sequence: TGTGCCAGCAGCCAAAGGACAGGGCAAGGCACTGAAGCTTTCTTT. The encoded protein is CASSQRTGQGTEAFF.

The genes are TRBV24-1 and TRBJ2-5, with TRBD1 identical over 7 bases. This CDR3 region has 15 residues. Germline V CDR1 and CDR2: KGHDR, SFDVKD. Germline trimming cut 4 bases from V and 2 bases from J; bases unmatched to any gene: 6. This CDR3 reads CATSDPGDSQETQYF. The CDR3 nucleotides read TGTGCCACCAGTGACCCCGGGGACAGTCAAGAGACCCAGTACTTC.

This chain joins TRBV27 and TRBJ2-1; 8 bases line up with TRBD1. Germline CDR1 MNHEY, CDR2 SMNVEV (reference sequence). The V gene end was trimmed by 4 bases and the J gene end by 2 bases; junction bases not matched to a gene: 4. This CDR3 has 15 amino acids. DNA of the CDR3: TGTGCCAGCAGTTCCTTGGACAGGGCCTACAATGAGCAGTTCTTC. Translating gives CASSSLDRAYNEQFF.

The rearrangement links TRBV7-9 to TRBJ1-6; TRBD1 might be the D (5 bases). Germline assignment: CDR1 SEHNR and CDR2 FQNEAQ (reference sequence). The CDR3 is 16 residues long. The V end lost 0 bases, the J end lost 7 bases, and 13 bases lay between the germline ends. CDR3 sequence: CASSLAGQGPNSPLHF. Here the CDR3 DNA reads TGTGCCAGCAGCTTAGCAGGGCAGGGCCCGAATTCACCCCTCCACTTT.

V usage is TRBV11-2 and J usage is TRBJ2-1; possibly TRBD1 for D (5 bases). V was clipped by 5 bases and J by 4 bases, with 15 bases between them. The CDR3 has 15 residues. Per germline, CDR1 SGHAT and CDR2 FQNNGV. CDR3: CASSVPTRQYNEQFF. Here the CDR3 DNA reads TGTGCCAGCAGCGTACCTACGAGACAGTACAATGAGCAGTTCTTC.

The rearrangement links TRBV6-6 to TRBJ2-3; TRBD2 matches at 9 bases. The germline V gene encodes CDR1 MNHNY and CDR2 SVGAGI (reference sequence). The CDR3 runs 14 residues. The J segment lost 4 bases and the V segment lost 6 bases, leaving 5 bases of the junction unmatched. This chain's CDR3 is CASRTGLAADTQYF. CDR3 nucleotides: TGTGCCAGCAGAACGGGACTAGCAGCAGATACGCAGTATTTT.

The rearrangement links TRBV15 to TRBJ1-5, with D possibly matching TRBD1 (5 bases). The germline V and J ends were trimmed by 1 base and 7 bases, with 5 bases remaining between them. Germline lookup yields CDR1 LNHNV and CDR2 YYDKDF (reference sequence). The CDR3 sequence is 12 residues long. Here the CDR3 DNA reads TGTGCCACCAGCAGAGGGGGCCAGCCCCAGCATTTT. It yields the protein CATSRGGQPQHF.

This clone was seen once. This sequence joins TRBV5-1 and TRBJ2-7; D is perhaps TRBD2 (5 bases). This CDR3 has 13 residues. Germline lookup yields CDR1 SGHRS and CDR2 YFSETQ. The V and J ends lost 3 bases and 6 bases respectively, with 13 bases between them. CDR3 residues: CASSSGNFGEQYF. The CDR3 DNA is TGCGCCAGCAGCTCCGGGAACTTCGGCGAGCAGTACTTC.

The chain employs TRBV6-5 and TRBJ1-3; D ambiguous. Deletions cut 6 bases from V and 9 bases from J, with 9 bases between. The CDR3 has 11 amino acids. Germline V lookup: CDR1 MNHEY, CDR2 SVGAGI. CDR3 loop: CASSFGRTIYF. The CDR3 region has the DNA TGTGCCAGCAGCTTCGGGCGCACCATATATTTT.

The sample holds one count of this clone. The CDR3 DNA reads TGTGCCAGCAGCTTCCAGGGTTTGAACACCGGGGAGCTGTTTTTT. It encodes CASSFQGLNTGELFF. The V gene is TRBV7-2, the J gene TRBJ2-2; D possibly corresponds to TRBD1 (5 bases). Germline lookup yields CDR1 SGHTA and CDR2 FQGNSA. The CDR3 covers 15 residues. V was trimmed by 3 bases and J by 1 base, leaving 9 bases between them.

The rearrangement links TRBV4-3 to TRBJ2-3, with 9 bases that match TRBD2. V was clipped by 0 bases and J by 2 bases; unmatched bases: 9. CDR1 is LGHNA, CDR2 YSLEER, per germline. The length of the CDR3 is 18 residues. The CDR3 protein is CASSQDLPSGTFTDTQYF. As DNA, the CDR3 is TGCGCCAGCAGCCAAGATCTGCCTAGCGGGACCTTCACAGATACGCAGTATTTT.

The J gene is TRBJ2-2, the V gene TRBV18; no clear D. CDR1 KGHSH and CDR2 LQKENI come from the germline V gene. The CDR3 is 14 residues long. V lost 0 bases to trimming and J lost 2 bases, with 4 bases between them. The CDR3 coding sequence is TGTGCCAGCTCACCACCGCTCAACACCGGGGAGCTGTTTTTT. The encoded protein is CASSPPLNTGELFF.

The chain links TRBV6-4 to TRBJ2-3; no clear D. The V gene lost 2 bases and the J gene lost 6 bases, with 6 bases spanning the gap. CDR3 length: 12 residues. Germline V gene lookup returns CDR1 MRHNA and CDR2 SNTAGT. CDR3: CASSDNGDTQYF. CDR3 nucleotide sequence: TGTGCCAGCAGTGACAACGGGGATACGCAGTATTTT.

V gene TRBV11-2 combines with J gene TRBJ1-1; D is uncertain. Germline CDR1 and CDR2: SGHAT and FQNNGV. The CDR3 covers 15 residues. The ends were cut back, 5 bases at V and 6 bases at J, with 19 bases in the middle. DNA for the CDR3: TGTGCCAGCAGCCGAACCGTGGGCTCGCGGGCTGAAGCTTTCTTT. Translated, it gives CASSRTVGSRAEAFF.

V gene TRBV5-1 combines with J gene TRBJ1-4, with 8 bases aligning to TRBD1. The CDR3 has 16 residues. Germline values: CDR1 SGHRS, CDR2 YFSETQ. The trim removed 2 bases at V and 7 bases at J, leaving 10 bases unmatched. The CDR3 is CASSFALRGRTEKLFF. CDR3 DNA sequence: TGCGCCAGCAGCTTCGCACTCAGGGGGCGCACTGAAAAACTGTTTTTT.

This clone has only one observation. The gene calls are TRBV24-1 and TRBJ2-5; the match to TRBD1 covers 10 bases. CDR1 is KGHDR and CDR2 is SFDVKD in the germline V gene. The CDR3 contains 14 residues. V lost 9 bases, J lost 4 bases, and 7 bases stayed unmatched. In DNA, the CDR3 is TGTGCCACCGGGCGGACAGGGGGTGGAGAGACCCAGTACTTC. Translating gives CATGRTGGGETQYF.

This chain links TRBV28 with TRBJ2-5; 7 bases fit TRBD2. The germline V gene encodes CDR1 MDHEN and CDR2 SYDVKM. The CDR3 runs 11 residues. The V gene end was trimmed by 10 bases and the J gene end by 6 bases; junction bases not matched to a gene: 5. CDR3 nucleotide sequence: TGTGCCACGGGGGGAGGCCAGACCCAGTACTTC. It encodes CATGGGQTQYF.

The chain carries TRBV5-1 and TRBJ1-2; 9 bases map to TRBD1. The J segment lost 8 bases and the V segment lost 4 bases, leaving 6 bases of the junction unmatched. The CDR3 loop spans 13 amino acids. Germline V lookup: CDR1 SGHRS, CDR2 YFSETQ. The CDR3 loop is CASSAPGQGGYTF. CDR3 nucleotides: TGCGCCAGCAGCGCACCTGGACAGGGGGGCTACACCTTC.

CDR3: CAWSAGVGIDEQFF. The CDR3 coding sequence is TGTGCCTGGAGTGCTGGGGTGGGTATCGATGAGCAGTTCTTC. The chain joins TRBV30 to TRBJ2-1; D unclear. The CDR3 contains 14 residues. From germline, CDR1 is GTSNPN and CDR2 SVGIG (reference sequence). Deletions cut 1 base from V and 8 bases from J, with 15 bases between.